This TCR beta chain was sequenced in a study of blood T cell repertoires in COVID-19. Study as a whole: The United States, Italy and Spain provided the acute and convalescent COVID-19 samples. Sources were T cells, B-cell-depleted T cells, or PBMCs; the material itself was cDNA or gDNA.

Authors' data handling: Estimation of nucleated cell counts was performed using reference gene primer amplification. Generated by immunoSEQ multiplex PCR, the TCRdb table keeps only in-frame clones and is missing some. That table supplies the V and J calls and clone size; D and trimming were determined from the DNA. The data show nearly 45,000 clones, around 90% seen once. This sequence originates from a woman aged 80 or over in a cohort sampled during active or convalescent COVID-19. The sequencing sample was made of peripheral blood.

CDR3 region: CASSPPQGRKETEAFF. CDR3 sequence (DNA): TGTGCCAGCTCACCACCGCAGGGGCGAAAAGAAACTGAAGCTTTCTTT. The chain has TRBV18 and TRBJ1-1; possible D gene TRBD1, 6 bases. Germline V gives CDR1 KGHSH, CDR2 LQKENI. Trimming took 0 bases from V and 5 from J, leaving 16 bases between them. This CDR3 is built from 16 residues. The variable domain in full, with the rest retrieved from reference TRBV18 and TRBJ1-1, is NAGVMQNPRHLVRRRGQEARLRCSPMKGHSHVYWYRQLPEEGLKFMVYLQKENIIDESGMPKERFSAEFPKEGPSILRIQQVVRGDSAAYFCASSPPQGRKETEAFFGQGTRLTVV.